This note documents a single T cell receptor (beta chain) sequence. Germline V gene data show CDR1 as LNHDA and CDR2 as SQIVND (reference sequence). The CDR3 sequence is 17 residues long. V shed 5 bases and J 1 base; nucleotides not matched to a gene: 11. Profiled with immunoSEQ multiplex PCR; TCRdb holds only in-frame clones, not every one. Among 95,000 to 100,000 clones listed, around 89% were seen once. These data come from a study of control samples from healthy donors and cancer patients. The chain is built from TRBV19 and TRBJ2-5; TRBD2 aligns across 9 bases. The receptor's source is a man under 40 in good health. Material for sequencing was blood. The CDR3 sequence is CASSDRLAGGPQETQYF. CDR3 coding DNA: TGTGCCAGTAGTGACCGGTTGGCGGGGGGGCCCCAAGAGACCCAGTACTTC. Variable domain in full (rest from reference TRBV19 and TRBJ2-5): DGGITQSPKYLFRKEGQNVTLSCEQNLNHDAMYWYRQDPGQGLRLIYYSQIVNDFQKGDIAEGYSVSREKKESFPLTVTSAQKNPTAFYLCASSDRLAGGPQETQYFGPGTRLLVL.